The clone carrying this TCR beta chain was observed a handful of times. Its antigen is unidentified. These data come from a study of cytomegalovirus exposure and HLA in healthy donors. Findings and limits, study-wide: A later analysis found TCR association rates differed by HLA locus, highest for DRB1 and lowest for HLA-C. One variant, a missense change in DCLRE1C, was linked in a later analysis to TCR beta V- and J-gene trimming. CMV antigen specificity was confirmed in vitro for a few CMV-associated chains. Most TCR sequences proved rare, with some public TCRs found in many donors.

The CDR3 sequence is 14 residues long. V shed 5 bases and J 4 bases; nucleotides not matched to a gene: 7. Per germline, CDR1 MNHEY and CDR2 SVGAGI. Vbeta (60) and Jbeta (13) primers were used in the PCR. Some clones are missing from TCRdb's copy, which holds only in-frame ones; the method was immunoSEQ multiplex PCR. Of 90,000 to 120,000 clones listed, about 74% are singletons. The V call is TRBV6-5, the J call TRBJ1-1, with 7 bases matching TRBD1. The TCR sequence derives from a woman between 40 and 55 years old in good health and CMV-seropositive. The material sequenced was PBMCs. The CDR3 loop is CASSEGGAGTEAFF. As DNA, the CDR3 is TGTGCCAGCAGTGAAGGGGGCGCGGGCACTGAAGCTTTCTTT.